Listed here are 20 T cell receptor beta chains from one sample, sequenced in a study of T-cell reconstitution after alpha-beta-depleted transplantation in children. Unique molecular identifiers were used in preparing the TCRbeta library. From the PCR reads, TCRdb called clonotypes with MiXCR, one entry per CDR3 protein. The sample contains about 980,000 distinct CDR3 sequences, about 29% of which appear only once. This material consisted of PBMCs, mostly from graft donor cells, taken 360 days after TCRalphabeta/CD19-depleted stem cell transplant. These receptor sequences come from a boy under two years old who had a stem cell transplant for SCID, so the T cells may come from the graft donor.

This chain links TRBV5-1 with TRBJ2-1; D not resolved. Per germline, CDR1 SGHRS and CDR2 YFSETQ. The CDR3 length is 16 residues. Trimming took 1 base from V and 0 from J, leaving 11 bases between them. The CDR3 here is CASSLRSQSSYNEQFF. CDR3 coding DNA: TGCGCCAGCAGCTTGCGCTCTCAGAGCTCCTACAATGAGCAGTTCTTC.

A few counts support this clonotype. The chain uses TRBV5-1 and TRBJ2-7; 8 positions match TRBD1. Losses at the gene ends were 2 bases for V and 3 bases for J; bases not matched to a gene: 4. Germline assignment: CDR1 SGHRS and CDR2 YFSETQ. The CDR3 sequence is 14 residues long. Here the CDR3 DNA reads TGCGCCAGCAGCTTACAGGGGGGACTCTACGAGCAGTACTTC. It codes for CASSLQGGLYEQYF.

This chain connects TRBV6-1 to TRBJ1-2; D is unclear. V was clipped by 5 bases and J by 4 bases, with 17 bases between them. CDR1 is MNHNS and CDR2 is SASEGT in the germline V gene. This CDR3 contains 15 residues. The CDR3 reads CASSLKGTWAYGYTF. The DNA for the CDR3 is TGTGCCAGCAGTCTAAAGGGCACCTGGGCCTATGGCTACACCTTC.

V and J are TRBV27 and TRBJ2-7; 8 bases are a match to TRBD1. The germline V gene has CDR1 MNHEY and CDR2 SMNVEV (reference sequence). The CDR3 runs 14 residues. V was clipped by 5 bases and J by 7 bases; unmatched bases: 10. CDR3 loop: CASSTGTGMEEQYF. In DNA, the CDR3 is TGTGCCAGCAGTACCGGGACAGGAATGGAGGAGCAGTACTTC.

In this sample, this clonotype turned up a few times. The chain uses TRBV27 and TRBJ2-3; D gene ambiguous. Germline V lookup: CDR1 MNHEY, CDR2 SMNVEV (reference sequence). This CDR3 has 13 amino acids. V lost 6 bases, J lost 6 bases, and 13 bases lay in between. The CDR3 spells CASRSRPGDTQYF. In DNA form, the CDR3 reads TGTGCCAGCAGATCACGACCTGGGGATACGCAGTATTTT.

V is TRBV5-1 and J is TRBJ2-7; D may be TRBD1 or TRBD2 (6 bases each). CDR1 is SGHRS, CDR2 YFSETQ, per germline. This CDR3 contains 17 residues. The V end was cut by 0 bases, the J end by 2 bases, with 18 bases between. The CDR3 DNA sequence: TGCGCCAGCAGCTTGGGGGTAGGGGGGCGCCTCACCTACGAGCAGTACTTC. Translating gives CASSLGVGGRLTYEQYF.

This clonotype showed up just a few times. This chain links TRBV5-6 with TRBJ2-2; tentative D call: TRBD1 (5 bases). The CDR3 has 14 amino acids. Germline CDR1 SGHDT, CDR2 YYEEEE. Trimming stripped 5 bases from V and 5 bases from J, with 13 bases between. DNA for the CDR3: TGTGCCAGCAGTGATGGGGCGGCGACCGGGGAGCTGTTTTTT. Its translation is CASSDGAATGELFF.

This clonotype was recorded a few times. The V gene is TRBV29-1, the J gene TRBJ2-2, with D possibly being TRBD1 (5 bases). CDR3 length equals 12 residues. Trimming pared 7 bases from V and 6 bases from J, leaving 12 bases between. From germline, CDR1 is SQVTM and CDR2 ANQGSEA. The CDR3 DNA sequence: TGCAGCGGGGTGGCAGGGTCCGGGGAGCTGTTTTTT. It specifies CSGVAGSGELFF.

This chain connects TRBV2 to TRBJ1-1, with TRBD1 matching 7 bases. The CDR3 totals 14 residues. Per germline, CDR1 SNHLY and CDR2 FYNNEI. The V and J ends lost 6 bases and 2 bases, in that order; junction bases with no gene match: 6. The CDR3 protein is CASRTRQGNTEAFF. The CDR3 coding sequence is TGTGCCAGCAGGACCAGACAGGGAAACACTGAAGCTTTCTTT.

V and J are TRBV5-1 and TRBJ2-3, with 12 bases lining up with TRBD1. This CDR3 comprises 16 residues. After removal of 4 bases from V and 4 bases from J, the junction contained 7 bases not matched to a gene. Per the germline V gene, CDR1 is SGHRS and CDR2 is YFSETQ. The CDR3 loop reads CASSLAGQGAADTQYF. The CDR3 DNA is TGCGCCAGCAGCCTAGCGGGACAGGGGGCTGCAGATACGCAGTATTTT.

This clonotype has at least ten counts. A read error may account for a junction end that differs from germline. V and J are TRBV12-3 or TRBV12-4 and TRBJ2-7; no definite D call. This CDR3 is built from 14 residues. CDR3 protein: CASSLGGLSYEQYF. In DNA form, the CDR3 reads TGTGCCAGCAGCTTAGGTGGCCTCTCCTACGAGCAGTACTTC.

This clonotype occurred a few times. This chain joins TRBV27 and TRBJ2-7; TRBD1 agrees at 8 bases. The CDR3 is 14 residues long. Germline V gene sequence: CDR1 MNHEY, CDR2 SMNVEV (reference sequence). Trimming removed 7 bases from V and 4 bases from J; junction bases left unmatched: 9. CDR3 coding DNA: TGTGCCAGCATGGCGAGGACAGGGTCGTACGAGCAGTACTTC. This gives the protein CASMARTGSYEQYF.

This chain uses TRBV12-3 or TRBV12-4 with TRBJ2-1; D call uncertain. Trimming removed 3 bases from V and 8 bases from J, with 8 bases in between. CDR3 size: 12 residues. CDR3 loop: CASSLANHEQFF. CDR3 sequence (DNA): TGTGCCAGCAGTTTGGCTAACCATGAGCAGTTCTTC.

The V gene is TRBV5-1, the J gene TRBJ2-7; 9 bases align to TRBD1. The V and J ends lost 3 bases and 5 bases, in that order; junction bases with no gene match: 12. The CDR3 covers 16 residues. The germline CDR1 and CDR2 sequences are SGHRS and YFSETQ. The CDR3 loop reads CASSSGNRGLVHEQYF. The CDR3 nucleotides read TGCGCCAGCAGCTCTGGAAACAGGGGGCTCGTCCACGAGCAGTACTTC.

The V gene is TRBV7-2, the J gene TRBJ2-4; D is uncertain. Germline V gives CDR1 SGHTA, CDR2 FQGNSA. Trimming left V 2 bases short and J 8 bases short, with 7 bases between. This CDR3 spans 12 amino acids. CDR3 sequence (DNA): TGTGCCAGCAGCTTACTAGAGGACATTCAGTACTTC. Encoded protein: CASSLLEDIQYF.

The rearrangement uses TRBV10-3 and TRBJ2-7; 10 bases fit TRBD1. This CDR3 is 16 amino acids long. V lost 3 bases and J lost 2; bases outside the gene matches: 7. Germline loops: CDR1 ENHRY, CDR2 SYGVKD. In DNA, the CDR3 is TGTGCCATCAGTGATATTAGGACAGGGGGGACCTACGAGCAGTACTTC. As protein: CAISDIRTGGTYEQYF.

This clonotype came up a few times. V is TRBV5-1 and J is TRBJ1-1; D is unclear. Looked up from germline, CDR1 is SGHRS and CDR2 is YFSETQ. The V and J ends lost 0 bases and 0 bases respectively, with 9 bases between them. The CDR3 loop spans 15 amino acids. The CDR3 DNA reads TGCGCCAGCAGCTTGGAGGAGACGATGAACACTGAAGCTTTCTTT. Protein: CASSLEETMNTEAFF.

This clonotype was seen more than once but under ten times. CDR3 residues: CASSADLGRGREQFF. CDR3 nucleotide sequence: TGTGCCAGCAGCGCGGACCTAGGGAGGGGACGGGAGCAGTTCTTC. V gene TRBV9 combines with J gene TRBJ2-1, with 7 bases lining up with TRBD2. The length of the CDR3 is 15 residues. Germline CDR1 SGDLS, CDR2 YYNGEE. The V and J ends lost 3 bases and 10 bases, in that order; junction bases with no gene match: 13. Using reference TRBV9 and TRBJ2-1 for the parts outside the CDR3, the full variable domain is DSGVTQTPKHLITATGQRVTLRCSPRSGDLSVYWYQQSLDQGLQFLIQYYNGEERAKGNILERFSAQQFPDLHSELNLSSLELGDSALYFCASSADLGRGREQFFGPGTRLTVL.

Ten or more counts support this clonotype. The chain recombines TRBV20-1 with TRBJ2-7; 7 nucleotides line up with TRBD1. The germline CDR1 and CDR2 sequences are DFQATT and SNEGSKA (reference sequence). The CDR3 totals 12 residues. Germline trimming cut 5 bases from V and 3 bases from J; bases unmatched to any gene: 4. CDR3 residues: CSAGDRYYEQYF. CDR3 in DNA: TGCAGTGCTGGGGACAGATACTACGAGCAGTACTTC.

The chain recombines TRBV7-6 with TRBJ2-1; weak D call: TRBD1 (9 bases). The CDR3 contains 16 residues. Germline assignment: CDR1 SGHVS and CDR2 FNYEAQ. Trimming left V 4 bases short and J 10 bases short, with 23 bases between. The CDR3 loop is CASSSTGGTGIKEQFF. The CDR3 region has the DNA TGTGCCAGCAGCTCTACGGGGGGGACAGGGATTAAGGAGCAGTTCTTC.